One and the same sample provided the 9 T cell receptor beta chains below, sequenced in a study of blood T cell repertoires in COVID-19. Data came from immunoSEQ multiplex PCR; TCRdb stores just in-frame clones and leaves some out. Among about 73,000 clones listed, roughly three quarters were seen once. The sequenced sample was peripheral blood. These receptor sequences come from a man aged 70-80 years with COVID-19, enrolled during active disease.

The chain joins TRBV29-1 to TRBJ1-2; D is perhaps TRBD1 (5 bases). This CDR3 region has 12 residues. V lost 8 bases, J lost 2 bases, and 12 bases lay in between. The V gene's germline CDR1 is SQVTM and CDR2 ANQGSEA. The CDR3 protein is CSFRQLNYGYTF. CDR3 sequence (DNA): TGCAGCTTCAGACAGCTGAACTATGGCTACACCTTC.

This clone was observed a handful of times. The rearrangement joins TRBV19 to TRBJ1-5; D may be TRBD1 (5 bases). From germline, CDR1 is LNHDA and CDR2 SQIVND (reference sequence). V dropped 3 bases and J dropped 3 bases, with 12 bases sitting between them. The CDR3 contains 15 residues. CDR3 sequence (DNA): TGTGCCAGTAGTATGGGGTCCAGGGTCAATCAGCCCCAGCATTTT. Its protein is CASSMGSRVNQPQHF. The complete variable domain, with remaining parts taken from reference TRBV19 and TRBJ1-5, reads DGGITQSPKYLFRKEGQNVTLSCEQNLNHDAMYWYRQDPGQGLRLIYYSQIVNDFQKGDIAEGYSVSREKKESFPLTVTSAQKNPTAFYLCASSMGSRVNQPQHFGDGTRLSIL.

The rearrangement links TRBV28 to TRBJ2-7; TRBD2 matches at 8 bases. The CDR3 covers 15 residues. The junction had 6 bases not matched to a gene; V was cut back by 3 bases and J by 2 bases. Germline CDR1 is MDHEN and CDR2 is SYDVKM. The CDR3 sequence: CASSFHSGNPYEQYF. CDR3 DNA: TGTGCCAGCAGTTTTCATAGCGGGAACCCCTACGAGCAGTACTTC.

The chain has TRBV24-1 and TRBJ2-3; TRBD1 matches 10 bases. The CDR3 is 19 residues long. V gave up 3 bases and J gave up 4 bases; unmatched junction bases: 15. Germline CDR1 and CDR2: KGHDR and SFDVKD. CDR3 amino acids: CATSDVRQGAGSDADTQYF. Written as DNA, the CDR3 is TGTGCCACCAGTGATGTGAGACAGGGGGCGGGTAGCGACGCAGATACGCAGTATTTT.

This chain links TRBV10-3 with TRBJ2-2, with D maybe TRBD1 (6 bases). The CDR3 has 13 residues. CDR1 and CDR2 (germline): ENHRY, SYGVKD. The V end lost 8 bases, the J end lost 4 bases, and 11 bases lay between the germline ends. The CDR3 protein is CAIRQEVTGELFF. CDR3 bases: TGTGCCATCCGACAGGAGGTCACCGGGGAGCTGTTTTTT.

This clone was found a few times. DNA for the CDR3: TGTGCCAGCAGCACGCGACAGGGGTTAGCTTTCTTT. Amino acids: CASSTRQGLAFF. The V call is TRBV11-3, the J call TRBJ1-1; the match to TRBD1 covers 8 bases. The CDR3 has 12 residues. Germline loops: CDR1 SGHNT, CDR2 YENEEA. Trimming cost V 5 bases and J 10 bases; bases outside gene matches: 6.

The CDR3 loop reads CASSLDSGSTDTQYF. DNA for the CDR3: TGTGCCAGCAGCTTGGATAGCGGGAGTACAGATACGCAGTATTTT. V is TRBV5-4 and J is TRBJ2-3, with 9 bases matching TRBD2. This CDR3 region has 15 residues. Germline V gives CDR1 SGHNT, CDR2 YYREEE (reference sequence). V shed 0 bases, J shed 3 bases, and the junction held 2 bases outside the gene matches.

The table lists this clone with many counts. V gene TRBV28 combines with J gene TRBJ2-3, with 15 bases identical to TRBD2. The trim removed 8 bases at V and 6 bases at J, leaving 6 bases unmatched. Germline V gene sequence: CDR1 MDHEN, CDR2 SYDVKM. The CDR3 covers 15 residues. The CDR3 loop is CASSGLAGGGDTQYF. The CDR3, as DNA: TGTGCCAGCTCGGGACTAGCGGGAGGTGGCGATACGCAGTATTTT. Full variable domain (outside the CDR3, taken from reference TRBV28 and TRBJ2-3): DVKVTQSSRYLVKRTGEKVFLECVQDMDHENMFWYRQDPGLGLRLIYFSYDVKMKEKGDIPEGYSVSREKKERFSLILESASTNQTSMYLCASSGLAGGGDTQYFGPGTRLTVL.

A few counts support this clone. V usage is TRBV9 and J usage is TRBJ2-2; no definite D call. Germline CDR1 SGDLS, CDR2 YYNGEE. There are 13 residues in the CDR3. Trimming removed 0 bases from V and 6 bases from J, with 6 bases in between. The CDR3 region has the DNA TGTGCCAGCAGCGTAGTCTTCGCCGGGGAGCTGTTTTTT. Translating it yields CASSVVFAGELFF.